This T cell receptor (beta chain) was observed in a study of blood T cell repertoires in COVID-19. On the study more broadly: From the United States, Italy and Spain came samples of acute and convalescent COVID-19. Nucleic acid was either cDNA or gDNA, and it came from T cells, B-cell-depleted T cells, or PBMCs.

CDR1 and CDR2 (germline): SGHTA, FQGTGA. The CDR3 runs 18 residues. V shed 0 bases and J shed 8 bases, with 25 bases lying between them. Source study methods: Counts of nucleated cells, estimated from reference gene primer amplification, were obtained. Measured with immunoSEQ multiplex PCR; TCRdb has only the in-frame clones, and not every one. That table gives V, J and clone size, and the DNA gave D and trimming. Of 150,000 or so clones listed, about three quarters were seen once; the top ten hold roughly 1.7%. Sequencing was done on a sample of peripheral blood. This TCR was recovered from an elderly man with acute or convalescent COVID-19. The rearrangement uses TRBV7-3 and TRBJ1-2; D is possibly TRBD1 (5 bases). The CDR3 DNA reads as TGTGCCAGCAGCTTAACGGGAGGGGCGACCGGCTTTGGGGAAGGCTACACCTTC. Amino acid sequence: CASSLTGGATGFGEGYTF.